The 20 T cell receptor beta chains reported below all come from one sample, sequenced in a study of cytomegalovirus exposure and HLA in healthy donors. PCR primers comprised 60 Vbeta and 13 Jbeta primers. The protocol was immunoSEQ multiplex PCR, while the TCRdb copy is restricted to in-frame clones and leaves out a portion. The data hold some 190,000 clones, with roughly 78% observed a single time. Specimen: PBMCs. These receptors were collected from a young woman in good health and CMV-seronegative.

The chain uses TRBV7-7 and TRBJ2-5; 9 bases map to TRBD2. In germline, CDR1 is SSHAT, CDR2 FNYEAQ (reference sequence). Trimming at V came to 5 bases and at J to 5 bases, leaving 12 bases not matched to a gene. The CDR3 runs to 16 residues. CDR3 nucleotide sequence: TGTGCCAGCAGCCTCTCTGCCGCGGGGGGGGTTGAGACCCAGTACTTC. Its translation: CASSLSAAGGVETQYF.

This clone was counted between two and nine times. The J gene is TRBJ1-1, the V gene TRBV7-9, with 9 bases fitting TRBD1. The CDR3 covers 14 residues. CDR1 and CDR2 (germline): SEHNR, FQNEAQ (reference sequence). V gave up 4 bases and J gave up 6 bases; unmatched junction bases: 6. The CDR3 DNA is TGTGCCAGCAGCTCAGGGACAGGGTCCGCTGAAGCTTTCTTT. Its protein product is CASSSGTGSAEAFF.

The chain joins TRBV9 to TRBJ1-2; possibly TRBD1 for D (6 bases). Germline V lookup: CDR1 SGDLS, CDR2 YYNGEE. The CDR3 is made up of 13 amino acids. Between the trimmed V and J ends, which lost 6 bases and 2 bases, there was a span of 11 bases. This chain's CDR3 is CASTDRTNYGYTF. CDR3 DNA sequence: TGTGCCAGCACCGACAGGACGAACTATGGCTACACCTTC.

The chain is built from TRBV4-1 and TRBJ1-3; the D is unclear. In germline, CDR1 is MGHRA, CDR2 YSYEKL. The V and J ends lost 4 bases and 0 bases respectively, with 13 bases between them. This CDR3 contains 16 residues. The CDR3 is CASSPGEGYSGNTIYF. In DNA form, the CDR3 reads TGCGCCAGCAGCCCAGGTGAGGGATACTCTGGAAACACCATATATTTT.

The CDR3 spells CASSPRGVYSNQPQHF. The DNA of the CDR3 is TGTGCCAGCTCACCACGGGGCGTCTATAGCAATCAGCCCCAGCATTTT. The chain carries TRBV18 and TRBJ1-5; tentative D call: TRBD1 (5 bases). V lost 1 base and J lost 0, with 10 bases in between. The CDR3 runs 16 residues. Germline V gene data show CDR1 as KGHSH and CDR2 as LQKENI.

The CDR3, as DNA: TGTGCCAGCTCACCCTTACAGGGGGCGGAGGCGGGCTACACCTTC. Translated: CASSPLQGAEAGYTF. V gene TRBV18 combines with J gene TRBJ1-2; 9 nucleotides line up with TRBD1. Trimming at V came to 3 bases and at J to 8 bases, leaving 10 bases not matched to a gene. Germline V gives CDR1 KGHSH, CDR2 LQKENI. The CDR3 spans 15 residues.

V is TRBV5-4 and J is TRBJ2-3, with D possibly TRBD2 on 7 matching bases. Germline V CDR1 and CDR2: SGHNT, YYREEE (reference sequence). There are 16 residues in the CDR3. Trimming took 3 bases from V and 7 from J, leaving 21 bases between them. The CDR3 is CASSSGDVGGGNTQYF. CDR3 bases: TGTGCCAGCAGCTCAGGGGATGTGGGCGGGGGAAATACGCAGTATTTT.

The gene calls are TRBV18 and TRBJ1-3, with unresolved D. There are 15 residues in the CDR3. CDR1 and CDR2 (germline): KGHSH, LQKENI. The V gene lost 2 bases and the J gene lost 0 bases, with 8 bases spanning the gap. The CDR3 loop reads CASSPTTRSGNTIYF. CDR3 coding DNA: TGTGCCAGCTCACCAACGACTCGCTCTGGAAACACCATATATTTT. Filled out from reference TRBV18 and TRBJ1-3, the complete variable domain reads NAGVMQNPRHLVRRRGQEARLRCSPMKGHSHVYWYRQLPEEGLKFMVYLQKENIIDESGMPKERFSAEFPKEGPSILRIQQVVRGDSAAYFCASSPTTRSGNTIYFGEGSWLTVV.

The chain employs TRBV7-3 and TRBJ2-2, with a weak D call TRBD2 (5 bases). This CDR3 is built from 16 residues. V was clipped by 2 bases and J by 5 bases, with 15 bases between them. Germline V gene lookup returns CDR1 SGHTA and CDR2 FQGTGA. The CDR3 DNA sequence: TGTGCCAGCAGCTTATTAGGCGGACTGTCTACCGGGGAGCTGTTTTTT. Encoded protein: CASSLLGGLSTGELFF.

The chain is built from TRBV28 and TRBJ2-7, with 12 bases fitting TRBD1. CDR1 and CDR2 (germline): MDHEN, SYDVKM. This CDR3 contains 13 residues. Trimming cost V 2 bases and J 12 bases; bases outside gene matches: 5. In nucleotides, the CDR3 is TGTGCCAGCAGTTTAAGCTGGGACAGGGGGCCGTACTTC. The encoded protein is CASSLSWDRGPYF.

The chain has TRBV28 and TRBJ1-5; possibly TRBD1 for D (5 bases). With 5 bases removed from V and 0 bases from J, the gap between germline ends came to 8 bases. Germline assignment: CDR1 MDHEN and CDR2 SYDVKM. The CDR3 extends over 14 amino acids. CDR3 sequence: CASSRGYSNQPQHF. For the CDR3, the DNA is TGTGCCAGCAGTCGGGGGTATAGCAATCAGCCCCAGCATTTT.

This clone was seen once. In nucleotides, the CDR3 is TGTGCCAGCAGTTACTCCCTTGGGGAGCAGCCCCAGCATTTT. Its protein product is CASSYSLGEQPQHF. The genes are TRBV6-6 and TRBJ1-5, with no clear D. V gave up 0 bases and J gave up 7 bases, with 10 bases separating them. This CDR3 spans 14 amino acids. Per the germline V gene, CDR1 is MNHNY and CDR2 is SVGAGI (reference sequence).

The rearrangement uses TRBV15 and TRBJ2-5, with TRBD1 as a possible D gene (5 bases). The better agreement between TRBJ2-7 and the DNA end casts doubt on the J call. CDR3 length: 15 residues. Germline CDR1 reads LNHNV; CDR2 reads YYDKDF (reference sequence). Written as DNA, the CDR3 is TGTGCCACCAGCAGGGTGACAGCATTAGCCAACGAGCAGTACTTC. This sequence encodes CATSRVTALANEQYF.

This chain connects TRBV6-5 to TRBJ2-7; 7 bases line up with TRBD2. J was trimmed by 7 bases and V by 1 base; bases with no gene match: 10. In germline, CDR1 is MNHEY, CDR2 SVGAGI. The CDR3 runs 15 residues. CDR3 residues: CASSYWGGKFGEQYF. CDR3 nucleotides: TGTGCCAGCAGTTACTGGGGGGGTAAGTTTGGAGAGCAGTACTTC.

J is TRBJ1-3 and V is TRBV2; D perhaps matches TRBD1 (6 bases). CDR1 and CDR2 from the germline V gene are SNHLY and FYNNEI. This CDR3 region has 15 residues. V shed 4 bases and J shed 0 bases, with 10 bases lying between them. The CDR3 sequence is CASSADRTSGNTIYF. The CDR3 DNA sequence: TGTGCCAGCAGTGCGGACAGAACCTCTGGAAACACCATATATTTT.

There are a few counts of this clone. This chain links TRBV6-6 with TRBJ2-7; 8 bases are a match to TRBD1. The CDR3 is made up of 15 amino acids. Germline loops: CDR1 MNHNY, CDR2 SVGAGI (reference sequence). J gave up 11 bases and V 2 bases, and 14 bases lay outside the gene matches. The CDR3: CASSYNPLGDRLEYF. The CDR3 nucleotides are TGTGCCAGCAGTTACAACCCTCTCGGGGACAGGCTGGAGTACTTC.

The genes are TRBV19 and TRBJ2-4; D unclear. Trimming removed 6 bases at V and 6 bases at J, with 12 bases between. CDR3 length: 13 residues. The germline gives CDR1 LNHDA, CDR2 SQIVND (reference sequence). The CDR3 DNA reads TGTGCCAGTAGGGAAGACTGGCGAAACATTCAGTACTTC. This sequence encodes CASREDWRNIQYF.

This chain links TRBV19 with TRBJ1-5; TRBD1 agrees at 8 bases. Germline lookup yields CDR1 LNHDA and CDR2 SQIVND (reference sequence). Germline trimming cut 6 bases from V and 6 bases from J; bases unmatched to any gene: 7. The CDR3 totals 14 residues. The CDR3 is CASRATGEAQPQHF. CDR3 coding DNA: TGTGCCAGTAGGGCGACAGGGGAGGCTCAGCCCCAGCATTTT.

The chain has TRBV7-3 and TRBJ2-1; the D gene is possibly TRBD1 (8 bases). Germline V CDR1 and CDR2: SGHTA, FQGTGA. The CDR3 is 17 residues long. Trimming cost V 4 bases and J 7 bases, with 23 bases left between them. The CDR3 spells CASSWGTGRGGRNEQFF. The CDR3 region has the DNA TGTGCCAGCAGCTGGGGGACAGGAAGGGGAGGGAGGAATGAGCAGTTCTTC.

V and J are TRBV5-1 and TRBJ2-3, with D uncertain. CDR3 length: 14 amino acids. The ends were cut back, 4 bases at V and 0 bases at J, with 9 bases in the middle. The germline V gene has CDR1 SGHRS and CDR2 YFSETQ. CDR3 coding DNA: TGCGCCAGCAGCCCCGATCGGAGCACAGATACGCAGTATTTT. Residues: CASSPDRSTDTQYF.